The 15 T cell receptor beta chains listed next were all sequenced from one sample in a study of T cells in Graves' hyperthyroidism and ophthalmopathy. Researchers took RNA transcripts and amplified the TCR beta CDR3 regions from them. When the TCR CDR3 underwent first-round RT-PCR, the HTBI primer set was used. Using its own MiXCR run on the multiplex PCR reads, TCRdb lists one record per CDR3 protein. The data contain 500,000 to 650,000 distinct CDR3 sequences, about a sixth of them singletons. Sequencing was done on a sample of blood. The receptors were gathered from a woman aged 18-35 years with Graves' ophthalmopathy.

This clonotype was seen at least ten times. This chain joins TRBV12-3 or TRBV12-4 and TRBJ2-2; tentatively, D is TRBD1 (6 bases). The CDR3 runs to 17 residues. Trimming took off 11 bases at V and 2 bases at J, with 24 bases between the two ends. CDR3 in DNA: TGTGCCTCAGGCTCCCCGCCACAGGGCCCTAACACCGGGGAGCTGTTTTTT. Translating gives CASGSPPQGPNTGELFF.

This chain links TRBV20-1 with TRBJ2-1; D gene unclear. CDR3 size: 15 residues. V was cut by 2 bases and J by 0 bases, with 11 bases left in between. Germline loops: CDR1 DFQATT, CDR2 SNEGSKA (reference sequence). The CDR3 nucleotides read TGCAGTGCTAGATGGCTCCGTGGCTCCTACAATGAGCAGTTCTTC. Its protein product is CSARWLRGSYNEQFF.

The chain has TRBV4-1 and TRBJ1-1; TRBD1 might be the D (6 bases). The CDR3 totals 13 residues. V dropped 2 bases and J dropped 8 bases, with 12 bases sitting between them. Germline CDR1 MGHRA, CDR2 YSYEKL. As DNA, the CDR3 is TGCGCCAGCAGCCAAATCCAGGGGAGAGAAGCTTTCTTT. Amino acids: CASSQIQGREAFF.

At least ten counts were recorded for this clonotype. The chain combines TRBV9 with TRBJ2-3; no clear D gene. Trimming took off 0 bases at V and 6 bases at J, with 11 bases between the two ends. The CDR3 totals 14 residues. Germline assignment: CDR1 SGDLS and CDR2 YYNGEE. This chain's CDR3 is CASSVGVALDTQYF. The CDR3 nucleotides are TGTGCCAGCAGCGTAGGAGTGGCGCTGGATACGCAGTATTTT.

A few counts support this clonotype. The chain combines TRBV24-1 with TRBJ2-3; 10 nucleotides agree with TRBD2. V shed 5 bases, J shed 1 base, and the junction held 5 bases outside the gene matches. Germline V gene sequence: CDR1 KGHDR, CDR2 SFDVKD. The CDR3 covers 16 residues. The CDR3 DNA reads TGTGCCACCAGTGTTATGAGCGGGAGGGGCACAGATACGCAGTATTTT. Protein: CATSVMSGRGTDTQYF.

The CDR3 DNA follows: TGCGCCAGCAGCCAAGTCGCAGGGACTTACGAGCAGTACTTC. It is translated as CASSQVAGTYEQYF. This rearrangement joins TRBV4-1 to TRBJ2-7, with D possibly being TRBD2 (6 bases). Germline CDR1 and CDR2: MGHRA and YSYEKL. This CDR3 region has 14 residues. Trimming took 1 base from V and 4 from J, leaving 11 bases between them.

The chain employs TRBV5-1 and TRBJ2-7, with 7 bases identical to TRBD2. The CDR3 is 13 amino acids. V was pared by 0 bases and J by 7 bases, with 4 bases of the junction left unmatched. The germline V gene has CDR1 SGHRS and CDR2 YFSETQ. CDR3 region: CASSLEPAGEQYF. In DNA, the CDR3 is TGCGCCAGCAGCTTGGAGCCAGCGGGGGAGCAGTACTTC.

This clonotype was observed many times. In DNA, the CDR3 is TGTGCCAGCAGTCTCCCGAGGACAGTCGGACTAGCGGGAGGGATTGGCAATGAGCAGTTCTTC. Translation: CASSLPRTVGLAGGIGNEQFF. The gene calls are TRBV28 and TRBJ2-1; 15 bases align to TRBD2. CDR3 length: 21 residues. Germline lookup yields CDR1 MDHEN and CDR2 SYDVKM. With V trimmed by 5 bases and J by 6 bases, 20 bases remained unmatched.

This clonotype was seen more than once but under ten times. The rearrangement links TRBV24-1 to TRBJ1-1; a weak D match, TRBD1 (6 bases). From germline, CDR1 is KGHDR and CDR2 SFDVKD. V was pared by 2 bases and J by 1 base, with 10 bases between. The CDR3 consists of 15 residues. CDR3 residues: CATSDSRGRNTEAFF. Written as DNA, the CDR3 is TGTGCCACCAGTGATTCCAGGGGTCGGAACACTGAAGCTTTCTTT.

This clonotype was seen a few times. The chain has TRBV20-1 and TRBJ2-1; D may be TRBD1 (5 bases). CDR1 and CDR2 from the germline V gene are DFQATT and SNEGSKA (reference sequence). The CDR3 has 12 residues. V lost 4 bases and J lost 5, with 9 bases in between. CDR3 nucleotide sequence: TGCAGTGCTATAAAACAGGACAATGAGCAGTTCTTC. Protein: CSAIKQDNEQFF.

There are many counts of this clonotype. The gene calls are TRBV2 and TRBJ1-1, with 7 bases lining up with TRBD1. Germline CDR1 and CDR2: SNHLY and FYNNEI. The CDR3 totals 16 residues. The junction had 8 bases not matched to a gene; V was cut back by 2 bases and J by 2 bases. Written as DNA, the CDR3 is TGTGCCAGCAGTGAAAGTCGGACAGGCGCTAACACTGAAGCTTTCTTT. Translating gives CASSESRTGANTEAFF. The complete variable domain, with remaining parts taken from reference TRBV2 and TRBJ1-1, reads EPEVTQTPSHQVTQMGQEVILRCVPISNHLYFYWYRQILGQKVEFLVSFYNNEISEKSEIFDDQFSVERPDGSNFTLKIRSTKLEDSAMYFCASSESRTGANTEAFFGQGTRLTVV.

This clonotype was observed at least ten times. This sequence joins TRBV28 and TRBJ1-2; D may be TRBD1 (6 bases). Germline values: CDR1 MDHEN, CDR2 SYDVKM. Trimming stripped 7 bases from V and 0 bases from J, with 12 bases between. This CDR3 contains 14 residues. CDR3 sequence reads: CASTHDRSNYGYTF. CDR3 DNA: TGTGCCAGCACCCACGACAGGTCTAACTATGGCTACACCTTC.

V is TRBV28 and J is TRBJ2-2, with 13 bases lining up with TRBD2. Germline V gene lookup returns CDR1 MDHEN and CDR2 SYDVKM. The CDR3 spans 17 residues. V lost 2 bases and J lost 8; bases outside the gene matches: 8. The CDR3 bases are TGTGCCAGCAGTTTAGCCGGACTAGCGGGGGCCTTGGGGGAGCTGTTTTTT. It specifies CASSLAGLAGALGELFF. The full variable domain, its missing parts supplied by reference TRBV28 and TRBJ2-2, is DVKVTQSSRYLVKRTGEKVFLECVQDMDHENMFWYRQDPGLGLRLIYFSYDVKMKEKGDIPEGYSVSREKKERFSLILESASTNQTSMYLCASSLAGLAGALGELFFGEGSRLTVL.

This clonotype has more than one count but fewer than ten. The rearrangement links TRBV16 to TRBJ1-4; D gene ambiguous. The germline gives CDR1 KGHSY, CDR2 FQNENV. V was clipped by 3 bases and J by 3 bases, with 14 bases between them. This CDR3 is built from 16 residues. CDR3 residues: CASSHPDGLANEKLFF. In nucleotides, the CDR3 is TGTGCCAGCAGCCATCCCGACGGGCTGGCTAATGAAAAACTGTTTTTT. The entire variable domain, with the rest obtained from reference TRBV16 and TRBJ1-4, is as follows: GEEVAQTPKHLVRGEGQKAKLYCAPIKGHSYVFWYQQVLKNEFKFLISFQNENVFDETGMPKERFSAKCLPNSPCSLEIQATKLEDSAVYFCASSHPDGLANEKLFFGSGTQLSVL.

This clonotype was observed once. The conserved final phenylalanine or tryptophan is absent from the CDR3, which likely points to a read error. The CDR3 DNA follows: TGTGCCAGCAGTAATGAAGGGACAGGGGGCCAGCCCCAGCATCTT. Translating it yields CASSNEGTGGQPQHL. The chain joins TRBV28 to TRBJ1-5; TRBD1 matches at 12 bases. V trimming: 5 bases; J trimming: 7 bases; junction bases outside the gene matches: 6. Germline values: CDR1 MDHEN, CDR2 SYDVKM. The CDR3 consists of 15 residues.